The sequence of this T cell receptor (delta chain) was determined in a study of human gamma delta and Vdelta1 T cells. TCRdb re-processed the PCR reads via CATT. This sample has 1,300 to 1,500 delta-chain clones; about 42% occur once, and the top ten carry about 4.8%. In this sample, this clone is large. Additional DNA sequences in this sample encode the identical CDR3. Germline CDR1 is TSWWSYY and CDR2 is QGS. CDR3 length: 21 amino acids. J was trimmed by 1 base and V by 0 bases; bases with no gene match: 16. The chain recombines TRDV1 with TRDJ1; 11 bases align to TRDD3. The receptor was derived from a human donor in good health. Sequencing was carried out using Vdelta1 gamma-delta T cells from blood. CDR3 nucleotide sequence: TGTGCTCTTGGGGAACTGGGCTTCCCCTGGGGGATACCGCCGGGCACCGATAAACTCATCTTT. Encoded protein: CALGELGFPWGIPPGTDKLIF.